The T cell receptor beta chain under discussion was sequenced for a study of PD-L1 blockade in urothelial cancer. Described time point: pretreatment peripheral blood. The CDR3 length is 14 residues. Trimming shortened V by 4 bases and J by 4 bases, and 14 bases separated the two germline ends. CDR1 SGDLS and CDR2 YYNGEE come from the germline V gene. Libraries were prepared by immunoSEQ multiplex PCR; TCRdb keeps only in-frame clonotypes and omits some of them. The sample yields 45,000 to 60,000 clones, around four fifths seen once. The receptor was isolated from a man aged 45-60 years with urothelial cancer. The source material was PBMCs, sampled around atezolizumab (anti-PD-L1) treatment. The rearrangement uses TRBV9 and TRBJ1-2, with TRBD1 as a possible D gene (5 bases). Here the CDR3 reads CASSSRVGAYGYTF. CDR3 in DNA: TGTGCCAGCAGCTCCCGGGTTGGGGCCTATGGCTACACCTTC.